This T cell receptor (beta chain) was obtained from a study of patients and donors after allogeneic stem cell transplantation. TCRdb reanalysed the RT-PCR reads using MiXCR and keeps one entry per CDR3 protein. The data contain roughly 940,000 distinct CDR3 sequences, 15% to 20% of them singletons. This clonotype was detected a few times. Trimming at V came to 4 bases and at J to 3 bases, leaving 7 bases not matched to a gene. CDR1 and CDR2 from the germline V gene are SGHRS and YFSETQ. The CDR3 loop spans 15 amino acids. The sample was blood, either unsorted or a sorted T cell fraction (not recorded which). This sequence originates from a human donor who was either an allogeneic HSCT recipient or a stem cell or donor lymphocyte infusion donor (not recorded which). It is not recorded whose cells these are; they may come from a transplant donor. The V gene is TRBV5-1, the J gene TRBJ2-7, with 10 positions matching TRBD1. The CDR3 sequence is CASSPRDRGDYEQYF. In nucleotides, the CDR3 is TGCGCCAGCAGCCCCCGGGACAGGGGAGACTACGAGCAGTACTTC.